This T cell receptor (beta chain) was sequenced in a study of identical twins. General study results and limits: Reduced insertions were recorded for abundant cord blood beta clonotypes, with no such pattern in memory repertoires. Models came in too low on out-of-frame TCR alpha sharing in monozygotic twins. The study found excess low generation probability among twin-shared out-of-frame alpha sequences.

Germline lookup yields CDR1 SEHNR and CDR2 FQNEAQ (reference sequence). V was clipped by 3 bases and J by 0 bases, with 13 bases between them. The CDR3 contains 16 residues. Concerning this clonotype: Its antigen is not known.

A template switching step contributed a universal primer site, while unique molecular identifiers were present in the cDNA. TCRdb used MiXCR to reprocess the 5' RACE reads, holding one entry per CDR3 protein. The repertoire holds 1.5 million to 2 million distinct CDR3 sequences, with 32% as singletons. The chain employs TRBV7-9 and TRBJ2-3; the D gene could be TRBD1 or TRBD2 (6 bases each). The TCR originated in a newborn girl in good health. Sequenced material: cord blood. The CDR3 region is CASSFRGQGSTDTQYF. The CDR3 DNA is TGTGCCAGCAGCTTCCGGGGGCAGGGGAGCACAGATACGCAGTATTTT.